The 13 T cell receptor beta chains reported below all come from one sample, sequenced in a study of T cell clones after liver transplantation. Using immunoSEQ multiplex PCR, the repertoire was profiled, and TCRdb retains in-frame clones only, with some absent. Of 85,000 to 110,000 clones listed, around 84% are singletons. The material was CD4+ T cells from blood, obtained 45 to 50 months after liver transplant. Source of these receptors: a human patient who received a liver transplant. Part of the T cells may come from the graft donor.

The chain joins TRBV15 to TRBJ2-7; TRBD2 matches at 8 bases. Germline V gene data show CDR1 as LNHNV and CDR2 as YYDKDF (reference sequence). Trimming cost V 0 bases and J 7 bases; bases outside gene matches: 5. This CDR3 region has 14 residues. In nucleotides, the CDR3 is TGTGCCACCAGCAGAGATTCGGGAGGGGCAGAGCAGTACTTC. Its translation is CATSRDSGGAEQYF.

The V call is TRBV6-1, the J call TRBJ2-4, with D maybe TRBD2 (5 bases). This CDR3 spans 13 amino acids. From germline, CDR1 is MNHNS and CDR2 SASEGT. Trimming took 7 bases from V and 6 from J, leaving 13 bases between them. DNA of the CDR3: TGTGCCAGCACCCTGGGAGTGGTAAACATTCAGTACTTC. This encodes CASTLGVVNIQYF.

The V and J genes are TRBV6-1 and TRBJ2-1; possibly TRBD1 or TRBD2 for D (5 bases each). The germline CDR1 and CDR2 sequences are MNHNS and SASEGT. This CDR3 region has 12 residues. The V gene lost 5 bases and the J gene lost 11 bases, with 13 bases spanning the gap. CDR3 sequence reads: CASSYTADKQFF. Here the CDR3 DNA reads TGTGCCAGCAGTTATACAGCGGACAAGCAGTTCTTC.

Written as DNA, the CDR3 is TGTGCCAGCAGTCCAAACACAGATACGCAGTATTTT. Translated, it gives CASSPNTDTQYF. The chain is built from TRBV28 and TRBJ2-3, with D hard to call. The CDR3 contains 12 residues. The germline CDR1 and CDR2 sequences are MDHEN and SYDVKM. V was clipped by 5 bases and J by 2 bases, with 5 bases between them.

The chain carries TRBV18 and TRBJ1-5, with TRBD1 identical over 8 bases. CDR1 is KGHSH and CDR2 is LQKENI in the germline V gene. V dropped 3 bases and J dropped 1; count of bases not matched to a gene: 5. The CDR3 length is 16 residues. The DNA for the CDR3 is TGTGCCAGCTCACCGCGACAGGGGCAGAGCAATCAGCCCCAGCATTTT. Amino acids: CASSPRQGQSNQPQHF.

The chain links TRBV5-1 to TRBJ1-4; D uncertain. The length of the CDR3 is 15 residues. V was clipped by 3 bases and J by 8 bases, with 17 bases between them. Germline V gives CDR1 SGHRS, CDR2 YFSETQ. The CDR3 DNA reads TGCGCCAGCAGCTCTAACGACGAAGTGCGGGAAAAACTGTTTTTT. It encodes CASSSNDEVREKLFF.

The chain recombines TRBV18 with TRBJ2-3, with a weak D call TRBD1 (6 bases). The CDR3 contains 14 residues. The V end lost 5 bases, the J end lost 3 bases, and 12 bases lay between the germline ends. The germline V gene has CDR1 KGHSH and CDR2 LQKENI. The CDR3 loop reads CASSSGTKTDTQYF. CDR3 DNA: TGTGCCAGCTCATCCGGGACAAAGACAGATACGCAGTATTTT.

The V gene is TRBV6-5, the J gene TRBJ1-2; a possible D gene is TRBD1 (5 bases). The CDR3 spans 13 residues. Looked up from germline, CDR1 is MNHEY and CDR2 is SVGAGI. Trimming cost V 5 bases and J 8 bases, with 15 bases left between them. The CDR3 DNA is TGTGCCAGCAGTAAGGACATGGTGAAGGGCTACACCTTC. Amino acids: CASSKDMVKGYTF.

Here the CDR3 reads CASSRQGGDGYTF. CDR3 nucleotide sequence: TGTGCCAGCAGTAGGCAGGGAGGAGATGGCTACACCTTC. The J gene is TRBJ1-2, the V gene TRBV6-6; D perhaps matches TRBD1 (5 bases). V was clipped by 5 bases and J by 6 bases, with 13 bases between them. The V gene's germline CDR1 is MNHNY and CDR2 SVGAGI (reference sequence). The CDR3 contains 13 residues.

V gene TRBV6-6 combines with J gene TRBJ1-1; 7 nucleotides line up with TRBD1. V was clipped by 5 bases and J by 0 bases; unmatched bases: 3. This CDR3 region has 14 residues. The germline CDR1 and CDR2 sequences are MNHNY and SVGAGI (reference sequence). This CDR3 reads CASSDRELNTEAFF. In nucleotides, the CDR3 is TGTGCCAGCAGTGACAGGGAGTTGAACACTGAAGCTTTCTTT.

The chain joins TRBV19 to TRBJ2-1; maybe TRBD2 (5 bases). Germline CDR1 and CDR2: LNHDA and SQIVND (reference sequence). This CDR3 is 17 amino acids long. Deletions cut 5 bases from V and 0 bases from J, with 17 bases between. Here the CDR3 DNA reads TGTGCCAGTAGTTCCCGTGGCCTAGCCGACTCCTACAATGAGCAGTTCTTC. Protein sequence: CASSSRGLADSYNEQFF. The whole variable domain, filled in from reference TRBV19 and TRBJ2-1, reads DGGITQSPKYLFRKEGQNVTLSCEQNLNHDAMYWYRQDPGQGLRLIYYSQIVNDFQKGDIAEGYSVSREKKESFPLTVTSAQKNPTAFYLCASSSRGLADSYNEQFFGPGTRLTVL.

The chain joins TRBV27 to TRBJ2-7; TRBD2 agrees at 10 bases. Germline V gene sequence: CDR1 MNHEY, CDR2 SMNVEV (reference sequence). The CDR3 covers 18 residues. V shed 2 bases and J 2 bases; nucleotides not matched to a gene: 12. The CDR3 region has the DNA TGTGCCAGCAGTTTAAAACCGCCGGGACTAGCGCGAACCTACGAGCAGTACTTC. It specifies CASSLKPPGLARTYEQYF.

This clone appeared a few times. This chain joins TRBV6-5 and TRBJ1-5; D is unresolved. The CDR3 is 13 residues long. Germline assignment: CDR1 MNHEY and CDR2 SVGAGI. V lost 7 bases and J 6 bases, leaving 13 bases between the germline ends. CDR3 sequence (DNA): TGTGCCAGCACGAGACAAATGACTCAGCCCCAGCATTTT. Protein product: CASTRQMTQPQHF.